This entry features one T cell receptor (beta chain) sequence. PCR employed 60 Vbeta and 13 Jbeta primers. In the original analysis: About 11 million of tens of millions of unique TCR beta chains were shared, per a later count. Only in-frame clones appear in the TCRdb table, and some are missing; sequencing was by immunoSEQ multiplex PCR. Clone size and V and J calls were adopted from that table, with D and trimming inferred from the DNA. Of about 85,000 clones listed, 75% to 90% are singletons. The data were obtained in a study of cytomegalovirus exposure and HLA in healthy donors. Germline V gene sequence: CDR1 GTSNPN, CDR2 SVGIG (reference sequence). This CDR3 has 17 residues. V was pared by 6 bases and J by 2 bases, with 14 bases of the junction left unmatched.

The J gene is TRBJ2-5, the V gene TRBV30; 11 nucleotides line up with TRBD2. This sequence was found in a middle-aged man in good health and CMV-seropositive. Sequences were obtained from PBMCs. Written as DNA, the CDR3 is TGTGCCTGCCGAGCTAGCGGGAGGTGGGCTTCGCAAGAGACCCAGTACTTC. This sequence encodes CACRASGRWASQETQYF. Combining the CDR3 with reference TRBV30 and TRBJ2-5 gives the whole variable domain SQTIHQWPATLVQPVGSPLSLECTVEGTSNPNLYWYRQAAGRGLQLLFYSVGIGQISSEVPQNLSASRPQDRQFILSSKKLLLSDSGFYLCACRASGRWASQETQYFGPGTRLLVL.